This record covers a single TCR beta chain. This sample is part of a study of blood T cell repertoires in COVID-19. Study-wide background: Samples representing acute and convalescent COVID-19 were sourced from the United States, Italy and Spain.

Germline loops: CDR1 SGHNT, CDR2 YYREEE (reference sequence). The CDR3 totals 15 residues. Trimming took 4 bases from V and 3 from J, leaving 17 bases between them. Methods used by the authors: Amplification with reference gene primers provided the estimates of nucleated cell counts. Some clones are missing from TCRdb's copy, which holds only in-frame ones; the method was immunoSEQ multiplex PCR. Clone size and V and J calls were adopted from that table, with D and trimming inferred from the DNA. The table shows about 370,000 clones, with approximately 87% occurring only once. The sequence came from a woman between 25 and 40 years old with COVID-19, enrolled during active disease. The V call is TRBV5-4, the J call TRBJ2-7; tentatively, D is TRBD2 (5 bases). The sequencing input was peripheral blood. The CDR3 is CASSPEITRSYEQYF. The DNA of the CDR3 is TGTGCCAGCAGCCCCGAAATAACTAGGAGCTACGAGCAGTACTTC. The whole variable domain, filled in from reference TRBV5-4 and TRBJ2-7, reads ETGVTQSPTHLIKTRGQQVTLRCSSQSGHNTVSWYQQALGQGPQFIFQYYREEENGRGNFPPRFSGLQFPNYSSELNVNALELDDSALYLCASSPEITRSYEQYFGPGTRLTVT.